The present T cell receptor (beta chain) was sequenced within a study of T cell responses to AZD1222 COVID-19 vaccine. Study-wide findings and caveats: The donor group comprised mostly white British people and more females; the analysis possibly underestimated clonal diversity. Reportedly, close to half of spike-specific TCRs are directed against unmutated variant regions. The peak T cell response came first, and repertoires were sampled only after it.

The length of the CDR3 is 15 residues. The germline V gene has CDR1 LGHNA and CDR2 YSLEER. Trimming left V 0 bases short and J 11 bases short, with 16 bases between. As concerns this clone: Its target is not known.

Analyses pooled second doses at about 4 or about 12 weeks. TCRdb's table, derived via immunoSEQ multiplex PCR, lists solely in-frame clones and lacks some. The table lists about 46,000 clones, approximately 90% of them singletons. The chain has TRBV4-3 and TRBJ1-4; D ambiguous. The specimen comprised peripheral blood, sampled 28 days after the second AZD1222 dose. The source is an adult who received the AZD1222 COVID-19 vaccine. CDR3 residues: CASSQEAESPLKLFF. The CDR3 DNA follows: TGCGCCAGCAGCCAAGAAGCCGAGTCCCCTCTGAAACTGTTTTTT.